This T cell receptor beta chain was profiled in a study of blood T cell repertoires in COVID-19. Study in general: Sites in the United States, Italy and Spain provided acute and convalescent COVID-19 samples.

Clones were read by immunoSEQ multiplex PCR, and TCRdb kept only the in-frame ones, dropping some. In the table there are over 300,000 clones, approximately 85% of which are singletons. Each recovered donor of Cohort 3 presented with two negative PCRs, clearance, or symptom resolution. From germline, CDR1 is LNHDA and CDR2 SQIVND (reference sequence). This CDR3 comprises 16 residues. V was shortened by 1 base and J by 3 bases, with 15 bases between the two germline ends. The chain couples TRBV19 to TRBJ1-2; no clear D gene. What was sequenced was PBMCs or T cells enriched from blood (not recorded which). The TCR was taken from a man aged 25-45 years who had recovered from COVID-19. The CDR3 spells CASSIAPTPRDYGYTF. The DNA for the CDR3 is TGTGCCAGTAGTATAGCCCCGACTCCTCGGGACTATGGCTACACCTTC.